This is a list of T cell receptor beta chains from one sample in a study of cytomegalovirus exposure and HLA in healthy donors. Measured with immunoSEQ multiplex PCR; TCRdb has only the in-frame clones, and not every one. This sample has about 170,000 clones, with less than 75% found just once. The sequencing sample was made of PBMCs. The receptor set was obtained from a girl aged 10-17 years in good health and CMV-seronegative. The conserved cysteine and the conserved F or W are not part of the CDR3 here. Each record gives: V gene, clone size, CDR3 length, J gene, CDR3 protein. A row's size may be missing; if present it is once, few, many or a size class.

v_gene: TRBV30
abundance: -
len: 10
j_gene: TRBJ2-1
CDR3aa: AFQGPGNEQF

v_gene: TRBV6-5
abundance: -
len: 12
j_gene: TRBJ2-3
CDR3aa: ASSYSGDTYTQY

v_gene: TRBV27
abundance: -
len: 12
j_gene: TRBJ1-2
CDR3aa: ASSYAVRGYGYT

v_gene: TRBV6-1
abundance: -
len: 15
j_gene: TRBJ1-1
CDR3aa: ASSESPRRPGKAEAF

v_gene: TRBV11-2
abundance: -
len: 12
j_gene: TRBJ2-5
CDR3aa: ASRRDRVHETQY

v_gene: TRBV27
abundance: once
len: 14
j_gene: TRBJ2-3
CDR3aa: ASSLWTGPLLDTQY

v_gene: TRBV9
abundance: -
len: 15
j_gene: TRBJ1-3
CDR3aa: ASSARGLQSSGNTIY

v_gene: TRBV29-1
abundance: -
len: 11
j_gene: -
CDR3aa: SVIQGSDYEQY

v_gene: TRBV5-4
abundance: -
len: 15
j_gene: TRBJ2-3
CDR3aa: ASSLRLAGPSTDTQY

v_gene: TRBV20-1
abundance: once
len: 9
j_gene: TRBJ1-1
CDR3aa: SATRGTEAF

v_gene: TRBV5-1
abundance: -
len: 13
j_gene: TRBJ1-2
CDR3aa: ASSLSSGQDYGYT

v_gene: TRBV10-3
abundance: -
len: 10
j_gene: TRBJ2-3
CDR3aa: AIRTDTDTQY

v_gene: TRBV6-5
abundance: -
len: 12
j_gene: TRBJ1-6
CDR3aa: ASRSDSQNSPLH

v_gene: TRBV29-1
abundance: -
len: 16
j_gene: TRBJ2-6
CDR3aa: SVALGQAGPPGANVLT

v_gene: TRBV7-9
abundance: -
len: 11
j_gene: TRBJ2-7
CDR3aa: ASSRRIDYEQY

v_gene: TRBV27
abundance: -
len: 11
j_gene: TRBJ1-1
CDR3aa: ASSSWESTEAF

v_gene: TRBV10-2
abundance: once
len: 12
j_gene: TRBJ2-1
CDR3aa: ASSELRSYNEQF

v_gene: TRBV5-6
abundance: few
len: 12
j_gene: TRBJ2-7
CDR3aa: ASTGTGAYYEQY

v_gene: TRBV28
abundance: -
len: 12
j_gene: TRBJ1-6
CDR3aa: AGLDRDDNSPLH

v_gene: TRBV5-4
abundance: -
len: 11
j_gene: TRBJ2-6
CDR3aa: ASSLGAFDRGT

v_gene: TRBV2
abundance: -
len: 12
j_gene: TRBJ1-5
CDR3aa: ASSPRQGDQPQH

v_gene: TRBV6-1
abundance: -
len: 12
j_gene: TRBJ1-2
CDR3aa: ASSAGQINYGYT

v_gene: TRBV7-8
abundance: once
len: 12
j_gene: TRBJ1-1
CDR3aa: ASSLAGQNTEAF

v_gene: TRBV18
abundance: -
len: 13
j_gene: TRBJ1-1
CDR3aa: ASSVYGGEGTEAF

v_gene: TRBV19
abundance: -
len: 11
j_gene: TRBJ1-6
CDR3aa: ASSTGLASPLH

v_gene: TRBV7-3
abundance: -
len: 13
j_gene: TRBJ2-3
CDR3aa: ASSASGAITDTQY

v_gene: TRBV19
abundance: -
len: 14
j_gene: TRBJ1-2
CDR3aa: ASSERGGGANYGYT

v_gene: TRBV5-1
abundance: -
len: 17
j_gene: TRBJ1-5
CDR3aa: ASSLVGVRRGGGNQPQH

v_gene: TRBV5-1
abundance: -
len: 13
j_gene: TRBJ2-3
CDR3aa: ASSLGWGGLDTQY

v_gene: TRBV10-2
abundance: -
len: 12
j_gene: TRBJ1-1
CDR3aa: ASEETGLNTEAF

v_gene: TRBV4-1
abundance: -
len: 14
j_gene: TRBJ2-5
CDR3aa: ASSFIPGQGEETQY

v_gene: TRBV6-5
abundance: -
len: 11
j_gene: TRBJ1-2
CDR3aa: ASGYSANYGYT

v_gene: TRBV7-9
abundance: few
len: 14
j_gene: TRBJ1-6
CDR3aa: ASSFRRLQGRSPLH

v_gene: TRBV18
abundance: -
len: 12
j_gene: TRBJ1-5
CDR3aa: ASSPPSGDQPQH

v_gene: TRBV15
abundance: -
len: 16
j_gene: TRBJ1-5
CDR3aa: ATSVDRQAQTFNQPQH

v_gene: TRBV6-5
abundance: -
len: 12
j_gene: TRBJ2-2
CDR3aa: ASSPTGYTGELF

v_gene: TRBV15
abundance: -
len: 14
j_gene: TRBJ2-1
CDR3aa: ATSRDLQGVGGEQF

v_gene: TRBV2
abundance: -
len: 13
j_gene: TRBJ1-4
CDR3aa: ASRPQGASDEKLF

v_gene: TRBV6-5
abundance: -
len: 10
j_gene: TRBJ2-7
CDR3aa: ASWGQKVEQY

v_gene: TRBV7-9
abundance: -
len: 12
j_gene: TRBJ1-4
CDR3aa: ASSLGGLNEKLF

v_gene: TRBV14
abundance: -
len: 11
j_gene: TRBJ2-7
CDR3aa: ASREHNNYEQY

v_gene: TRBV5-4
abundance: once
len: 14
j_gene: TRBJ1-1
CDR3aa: ASSLVVKRGGTEAF

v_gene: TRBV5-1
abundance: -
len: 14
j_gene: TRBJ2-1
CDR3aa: ASSWGPSGGASEQF

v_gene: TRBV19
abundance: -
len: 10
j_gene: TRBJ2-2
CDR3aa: ASSWTSGELF

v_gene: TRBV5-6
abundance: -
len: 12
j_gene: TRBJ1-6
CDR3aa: ASSRGQVNSPLH

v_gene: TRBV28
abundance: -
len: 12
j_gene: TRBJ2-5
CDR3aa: ASSGQGRSQTQY

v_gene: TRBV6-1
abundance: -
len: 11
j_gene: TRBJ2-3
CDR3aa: ASREIVLDTQY

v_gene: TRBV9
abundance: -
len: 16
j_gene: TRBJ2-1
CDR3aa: ASSGVQDGLWGYNEQF

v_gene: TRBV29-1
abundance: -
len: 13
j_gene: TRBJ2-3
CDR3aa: SVAWGSGGTDTQY

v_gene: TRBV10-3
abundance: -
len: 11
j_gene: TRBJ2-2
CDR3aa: AISGGSGGELF

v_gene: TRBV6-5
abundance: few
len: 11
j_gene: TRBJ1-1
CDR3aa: ASSTRENIEAF

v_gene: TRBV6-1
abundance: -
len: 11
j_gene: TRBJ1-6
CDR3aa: ASSEGEDSPLH

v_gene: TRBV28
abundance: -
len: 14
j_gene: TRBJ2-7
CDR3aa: ASSPGHRLESDEQY

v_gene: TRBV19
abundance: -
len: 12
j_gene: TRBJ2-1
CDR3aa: ASQQGADYNEQF

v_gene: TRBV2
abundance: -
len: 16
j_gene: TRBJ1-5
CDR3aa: ASTPTGPASYSNQPQH

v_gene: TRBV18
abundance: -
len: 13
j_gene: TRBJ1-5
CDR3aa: ASSLEEGEGQPQH

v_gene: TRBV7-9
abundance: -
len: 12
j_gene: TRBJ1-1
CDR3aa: ASSGTSLNTEAF

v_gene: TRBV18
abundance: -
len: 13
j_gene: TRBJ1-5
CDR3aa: ASSPGQVLNQPQH